This TCR beta chain comes out of a study of PD-1 blockade in classical Hodgkin lymphoma. Looking at the study overall: Every 2 weeks, patients had 3 mg/kg nivolumab intravenously.

Autologous stem cell transplantation was followed by relapse in every patient, and brentuximab vedotin exposure varied. Complete response, partial response or progressive disease made up the best responses. TCRdb's copy holds only in-frame clones and misses some; the assay was immunoSEQ multiplex PCR. The table records tens of thousands of clones, roughly nine tenths of them present only once. In this sample, this clone turned up a few times. What it recognizes is unknown. Study-wide findings and caveats: In newly diagnosed patients, baseline TCR diversity was reportedly below that of healthy donors.

There are 13 residues in the CDR3. V was trimmed by 10 bases and J by 6 bases, leaving 19 bases between them. Germline V lookup: CDR1 LNHDA, CDR2 SQIVND (reference sequence). The receptor was derived from a human donor with classical Hodgkin lymphoma. The sequencing used peripheral blood mononuclear cells (PBMCs), collected at baseline. The chain combines TRBV19 with TRBJ2-7, with D tentatively TRBD2 (6 bases). The CDR3 here is CATAGQGRLEQYF. The DNA of the CDR3 is TGTGCCACCGCGGGGCAGGGACGTCTCGAGCAGTACTTC.